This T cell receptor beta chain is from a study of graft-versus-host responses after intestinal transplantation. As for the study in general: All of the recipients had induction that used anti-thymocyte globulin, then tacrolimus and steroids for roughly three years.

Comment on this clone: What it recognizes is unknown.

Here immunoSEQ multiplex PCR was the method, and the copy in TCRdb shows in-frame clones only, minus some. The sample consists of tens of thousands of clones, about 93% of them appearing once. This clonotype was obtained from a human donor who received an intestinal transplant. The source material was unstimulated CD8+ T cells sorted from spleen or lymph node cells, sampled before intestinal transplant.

The CDR3 DNA reads as TGTGCCAGCAGCGCCCCAGTAGTTGCAGGCCTGAACGAGCAGTACTTC. As protein: CASSAPVVAGLNEQYF. This rearrangement joins TRBV7-8 to TRBJ2-7; D is unresolved. Per germline, CDR1 SGHVS and CDR2 FQNEAQ. This CDR3 comprises 16 residues. With 5 bases removed from V and 5 bases from J, the gap between germline ends came to 22 bases.